This T cell receptor beta chain was sequenced in a study of T cell repertoires in cytomegalovirus infection. CDR1 is SGDLS, CDR2 YYNGEE, per germline. V was cut by 4 bases and J by 7 bases, with 11 bases left in between. There are 13 residues in the CDR3. As for this clonotype: Its antigen is unknown.

One entry per CDR3 protein, called by TCRdb with MiXCR from the reads. The sample includes more than 45,000 distinct CDR3 sequences, 33% of them seen just once. Sequenced: PBMCs, sequenced either directly or after in vitro stimulation (not recorded which). The TCR was taken from a human donor in good health (CMV status not recorded). Some clones in this sample may be carry-over from other donors' samples. V is TRBV9 and J is TRBJ1-4, with D hard to call. For the CDR3, the DNA is TGTGCCAGCAGCACCCCGGGTAGTGAAAAACTGTTTTTT. As protein: CASSTPGSEKLFF.